This entry concerns a single T cell receptor (beta chain). Its antigen is unknown. This specimen belongs to a study of T cell therapy after organ transplantation. On the study more broadly: Expansion used a peptide pool of 30 HLA class I and II CMV epitopes. Across 2 to 6 intravenous infusions, patients got a median of 1.92 x 10^8 CMV-specific T cells. 20 to 29 weeks after therapy completion, long-term post-therapy blood was collected.

Study findings and constraints: Both transferred clonotypes and endogenous ones absent from products apparently reconstituted.

Method: immunoSEQ multiplex PCR; TCRdb's copy keeps in-frame clones and lacks some. This sample has about 17,000 clones; 85% occur once, and the top ten carry less than 40%. As to time point: 20-29 weeks after completion of therapy. Sequenced here: CD8+ T cells from blood, sampled after autologous CMV-specific T cell therapy. This clonotype was obtained from a human patient who had received a solid organ transplant and had CMV disease. Some T cells may be provided by the graft donor.

The CDR3 sequence: CASGVGWATEAFF. The CDR3 DNA follows: TGTGCCAGCGGTGTAGGGTGGGCCACTGAAGCTTTCTTT. The chain combines TRBV19 with TRBJ1-1; D is undetermined. The CDR3 is 13 amino acids. Per the germline V gene, CDR1 is LNHDA and CDR2 is SQIVND (reference sequence). The V gene lost 9 bases and the J gene lost 4 bases, with 15 bases spanning the gap.